Shown below are 18 T cell receptor beta chains from a single sample sequenced in a study of cytomegalovirus exposure and HLA in healthy donors. PCR used 60 Vbeta primers and 13 Jbeta primers. The assay was immunoSEQ multiplex PCR, and TCRdb's table has in-frame clones only and misses some. The sample yields about 83,000 clones, 70% to 75% seen once. The material sequenced was PBMCs. The receptors stem from a man aged 55 to 70 in good health and CMV-seronegative.

Concerning this clone: Germline is not matched at one junction end, which may reflect a read error. V usage is TRBV7-9 and J usage is TRBJ2-3; 15 nucleotides align to TRBD2. This CDR3 region has 18 residues. Germline CDR1 is SEHNR and CDR2 is FQNEAQ (reference sequence). CDR3 protein: CSSSSGLAGGPSTDTQYF. CDR3 DNA: TGTTCCAGCAGCTCCGGACTAGCGGGGGGGCCTAGCACAGATACGCAGTATTTT. Variable domain in full (rest from reference TRBV7-9 and TRBJ2-3): DTGVSQNPRHKITKRGQNVTFRCDPISEHNRLYWYRQTLGQGPEFLTYFQNEAQLEKSRLLSDRFSAERPKGSFSTLEIQRTEQGDSAMYLCSSSSGLAGGPSTDTQYFGPGTRLTVL.

The J gene is TRBJ2-1, the V gene TRBV4-1, with 13 bases that match TRBD2. The CDR3 has 19 residues. Germline loops: CDR1 MGHRA, CDR2 YSYEKL. V was clipped by 2 bases and J by 0 bases; unmatched bases: 7. The CDR3 DNA sequence: TGCGCCAGCAGCCAACTGACTAGCGGGGGGTCCAGCTCCTACAATGAGCAGTTCTTC. Translated: CASSQLTSGGSSSYNEQFF.

This clone occurred a few times. The chain combines TRBV13 with TRBJ1-3, with TRBD1 matching 8 bases. Germline CDR1 reads PRHDT; CDR2 reads FYEKMQ (reference sequence). The CDR3 is made up of 14 amino acids. The ends lost 6 bases at V and 3 bases at J; junction bases unmatched: 4. Written as DNA, the CDR3 is TGTGCCAGCAGGAGCGGGACAGGTGGAAACACCATATATTTT. Its translation: CASRSGTGGNTIYF.

This clone has just one count. The chain links TRBV6-5 to TRBJ1-1, with D possibly being TRBD1 (5 bases). CDR3 length equals 14 residues. The ends were cut back, 7 bases at V and 0 bases at J, with 12 bases in the middle. CDR1 MNHEY and CDR2 SVGAGI come from the germline V gene. The CDR3 sequence is CASTRTLMNTEAFF. In DNA form, the CDR3 reads TGTGCCAGCACTAGGACACTCATGAACACTGAAGCTTTCTTT.

This chain uses TRBV4-1 with TRBJ2-1, with 9 bases identical to TRBD2. The CDR3 covers 15 residues. The ends lost 3 bases at V and 8 bases at J; junction bases unmatched: 8. The V gene's germline CDR1 is MGHRA and CDR2 YSYEKL. The CDR3 sequence is CASSQGGRGGHEQFF. Written as DNA, the CDR3 is TGCGCCAGCAGCCAGGGAGGGCGGGGGGGCCATGAGCAGTTCTTC.

V usage is TRBV2 and J usage is TRBJ2-5, with D maybe TRBD1 (5 bases). V lost 4 bases and J lost 0, with 12 bases in between. CDR1 is SNHLY and CDR2 is FYNNEI in the germline V gene. The CDR3 spans 15 residues. In nucleotides, the CDR3 is TGTGCCAGCAGTGGAGGACAAGATAACCAAGAGACCCAGTACTTC. This gives the protein CASSGGQDNQETQYF.

There are a few counts of this clone. The gene calls are TRBV30 and TRBJ2-2; maybe TRBD1 (6 bases). This CDR3 is built from 14 residues. Germline loops: CDR1 GTSNPN, CDR2 SVGIG (reference sequence). The V end lost 4 bases, the J end lost 5 bases, and 14 bases lay between the germline ends. The DNA of the CDR3 is TGTGCCTGGAATGGACAGCGGAGGACCGGGGAGCTGTTTTTT. It encodes CAWNGQRRTGELFF.

The V and J genes are TRBV11-2 and TRBJ1-2, with 8 bases identical to TRBD1. The CDR3 is made up of 16 amino acids. Looked up from germline, CDR1 is SGHAT and CDR2 is FQNNGV. After removal of 5 bases from V and 4 bases from J, the junction contained 12 bases not matched to a gene. This CDR3 reads CASSLGQGGLAYGYTF. CDR3 coding DNA: TGTGCCAGCAGCCTCGGACAGGGAGGATTGGCCTATGGCTACACCTTC.

The chain is built from TRBV7-9 and TRBJ2-2; TRBD2 aligns across 13 bases. This CDR3 spans 17 amino acids. Per the germline V gene, CDR1 is SEHNR and CDR2 is FQNEAQ (reference sequence). Losses at the gene ends were 6 bases for V and 3 bases for J; bases not matched to a gene: 7. CDR3 sequence reads: CASSSPGLAGYTGELFF. The CDR3 bases are TGTGCCAGCAGTTCCCCGGGACTAGCGGGGTACACCGGGGAGCTGTTTTTT.

This chain joins TRBV9 and TRBJ2-3; possible D gene TRBD2, 7 bases. Germline-derived CDR1 and CDR2 are SGDLS and YYNGEE. The V and J ends lost 4 bases and 0 bases respectively, with 15 bases between them. This CDR3 has 16 residues. This chain's CDR3 is CASSLGGRGSTDTQYF. As DNA, the CDR3 is TGTGCCAGCAGCCTGGGGGGGCGGGGCAGCACAGATACGCAGTATTTT.

This chain connects TRBV4-2 to TRBJ1-4; TRBD1 matches 7 bases. The germline V gene has CDR1 LGHNA and CDR2 YNFKEQ. Unmatched junction bases numbered 11, after V lost 0 bases and J lost 10 bases. The CDR3 has 16 residues. The CDR3 spells CASSQDLGQGGRKLFF. The CDR3 region has the DNA TGTGCCAGCAGCCAAGATCTCGGTCAGGGGGGACGAAAACTGTTTTTT.

This clone was counted only a few times. The gene calls are TRBV19 and TRBJ2-2; D is unresolved. The CDR3 spans 14 residues. Per germline, CDR1 LNHDA and CDR2 SQIVND (reference sequence). Trimming removed 5 bases at V and 3 bases at J, with 10 bases between. In DNA form, the CDR3 reads TGTGCCAGTAGTCCATCCCCGGACACCGGGGAGCTGTTTTTT. Its protein product is CASSPSPDTGELFF.

CDR3 amino acids: CASSPRRAPNTGELFF. The CDR3 DNA reads as TGTGCCAGTAGTCCACGGAGGGCCCCGAACACCGGGGAGCTGTTTTTT. The gene calls are TRBV19 and TRBJ2-2, with D perhaps TRBD2 (6 bases). CDR1 is LNHDA, CDR2 SQIVND, per germline (reference sequence). This CDR3 contains 16 residues. V shed 5 bases and J shed 0 bases, with 13 bases lying between them.

This clone showed up just once. The V gene is TRBV11-2, the J gene TRBJ2-7; no clear D. Germline V gene sequence: CDR1 SGHAT, CDR2 FQNNGV. The CDR3 runs 11 residues. In DNA, the CDR3 is TGTGCCAGCAGCTTAGTCCGAGGCAGCGAGGTC. As protein: CASSLVRGSEV.

This clone was picked up a small number of times. The chain is built from TRBV7-9 and TRBJ1-2, with TRBD1 matching 10 bases. This CDR3 region has 14 residues. Looked up from germline, CDR1 is SEHNR and CDR2 is FQNEAQ (reference sequence). V dropped 5 bases and J dropped 8; count of bases not matched to a gene: 8. This CDR3 is CASSISGTGVGYTF. Written as DNA, the CDR3 is TGTGCCAGCAGCATATCCGGGACAGGGGTAGGCTACACCTTC.

This clone was picked up a small number of times. The chain uses TRBV7-3 and TRBJ2-1; D might be TRBD1 (5 bases). Germline CDR1 is SGHTA and CDR2 is FQGTGA. Trimming pared 5 bases from V and 10 bases from J, leaving 15 bases between. The CDR3 runs 13 residues. The CDR3 region has the DNA TGTGCCAGCAGCACTAACCGACAGACCGAGCAGTTCTTC. It is translated as CASSTNRQTEQFF.

The chain is built from TRBV29-1 and TRBJ1-2, with a weak D call TRBD1 (5 bases). The CDR3 is 14 residues long. V lost 1 base and J 1 base, leaving 10 bases between the germline ends. Germline V gene sequence: CDR1 SQVTM, CDR2 ANQGSEA. The CDR3 DNA reads as TGCAGCGTTGAAGGGGGCCAGGGTAACTATGGCTACACCTTC. Residues: CSVEGGQGNYGYTF.

This chain uses TRBV19 with TRBJ1-1; D unclear. The CDR3 extends over 16 amino acids. Between the trimmed V and J ends, which lost 3 bases and 0 bases, there was a span of 14 bases. Per the germline V gene, CDR1 is LNHDA and CDR2 is SQIVND (reference sequence). CDR3 coding DNA: TGTGCCAGTAGTATTGGAGGAACTGATGTGAACACTGAAGCTTTCTTT. Translation gives CASSIGGTDVNTEAFF.